The rows below give T cell receptor beta chains drawn from one sample of a study of cytomegalovirus exposure and HLA in healthy donors. Method: immunoSEQ multiplex PCR; TCRdb's copy keeps in-frame clones and lacks some. Here the sample spans about 140,000 clones, 65% to 80% being singletons. Material: PBMCs. The source of these receptors is a male donor in good health and CMV-seronegative. Each CDR3 is given with its conserved first and last residue. A D gene is named only where the DNA matches it firmly. Clone size is given for some rows only: seen once, a few or many times, or a class if the clone is expanded.

.	few	17	TRBV5-5	TRBJ2-2	TGTGCCAGCAGCTTTGTCCAGGGGAGTCAGAACACCGGGGAGCTGTTTTTT	CASSFVQGSQNTGELFF
TRBD2	few	15	TRBV9	TRBJ2-3	TGTGCCAGCAGCACAATAGCGGGGACTTCAGATACGCAGTATTTT	CASSTIAGTSDTQYF
.	.	15	TRBV18	TRBJ1-5	TGTGCCAGCTCACCACAAAAGGGGAGCAATCAGCCCCAGCATTTT	CASSPQKGSNQPQHF
TRBD2	.	15	TRBV18	TRBJ2-7	TGTGCCAGCTCACCACGACTAGCGGGGGCCTACGAGCAGTACTTC	CASSPRLAGAYEQYF
.	once	14	TRBV7-9	TRBJ2-5	TGTGCCAGCAGCTCCGTCCTGGTCGGGGAGACCCAGTACTTC	CASSSVLVGETQYF
.	.	15	TRBV9	TRBJ2-2	TGTGCCAGCAGCCCCCGGACAGTCCCGACCGGGGAGCTGTTTTTT	CASSPRTVPTGELFF
TRBD1	.	16	TRBV11-3	TRBJ2-1	TGTGCCAGCAGCTTAGAAGGGGGCAGACCTTACAATGAGCAGTTCTTC	CASSLEGGRPYNEQFF
TRBD1	.	15	TRBV6-5	TRBJ2-7	TGTGCCAGCAGTCGATACAACACACAGGGGTACGAGCAGTACTTC	CASSRYNTQGYEQYF
.	.	15	TRBV7-8	TRBJ1-1	TGTGCCAGCAGCGGAAACACAGCCGGGAGGACTGAAGCTTTCTTT	CASSGNTAGRTEAFF
.	once	16	TRBV5-1	TRBJ1-4	TGCGCCAGCAGCTTGGAACTAGGAGCTCCGAGCGAAAAACTGTTTTTT	CASSLELGAPSEKLFF
.	.	14	TRBV5-1	TRBJ2-1	TGCGCCAGCAGCGTCTCGGGAGTCTACAATGAGCAGTTCTTC	CASSVSGVYNEQFF
TRBD2	.	16	TRBV2	TRBJ2-7	TGTGCCAGCAGTACCGTGACGGGGACTAGCGGGAACGAGCAGTACTTC	CASSTVTGTSGNEQYF
.	.	16	TRBV2	TRBJ1-1	TGTGCCAGCAGTGGTTCGACCGACTCCGGGAACACTGAAGCTTTCTTT	CASSGSTDSGNTEAFF
TRBD2	.	17	TRBV9	TRBJ2-2	TGTGCCAGCAGCCCGACTAGCGGGGGCCCGAACACCGGGGAGCTGTTTTTT	CASSPTSGGPNTGELFF
TRBD1	.	14	TRBV5-1	TRBJ2-2	TGCGCCAGCAGCCGGGACAGGGGGCCCGGGGAGCTGTTTTTT	CASSRDRGPGELFF
TRBD2	.	13	TRBV5-4	TRBJ2-5	TGTGCCAGCACGGGAGGGGCGAGGGAGACCCAGTACTTC	CASTGGARETQYF
.	few	13	TRBV7-9	TRBJ1-5	TGTTCCAGCAGCTTAAGGGAGGATCAGCCCCAGCATTTT	CSSSLREDQPQHF
.	.	16	TRBV4-1	TRBJ1-5	TGCGCCAGCAGCCAAGATCTGGCCAGGCCCAATCAGCCCCAGCATTTT	CASSQDLARPNQPQHF
.	.	14	TRBV6-5	TRBJ1-3	TGTGCCAGCAGACTCACAGGCTCTGGAAACACCATATATTTT	CASRLTGSGNTIYF
TRBD1	.	16	TRBV6-1	TRBJ2-3	TGTGCCAGCAGTGATGGGGGACAGGGTTTGGCAGATACGCAGTATTTT	CASSDGGQGLADTQYF
.	.	15	TRBV7-9	TRBJ2-1	TGTGCCAGCACCCTTGGCCTGTCAGGCTACAATGAGCAGTTCTTC	CASTLGLSGYNEQFF
TRBD1	.	15	TRBV4-1	TRBJ2-3	TGCGCCAGCAGCCAGGGGGACAGGGTCTCCGATACGCAGTATTTT	CASSQGDRVSDTQYF
TRBD2	.	17	TRBV5-6	TRBJ2-5	TGTGCCAGCAGCTTAAGGGGCCCGAACGGGAGGACAGAGACCCAGTACTTC	CASSLRGPNGRTETQYF
.	.	11	TRBV10-1	TRBJ2-1	TGCGCCAGCAGCGACAGCAATGAGCAGTTCTTC	CASSDSNEQFF
.	.	14	TRBV5-6	TRBJ2-2	TGTGCCAGCAGCTTTAGCCCGAACACCGGGGAGCTGTTTTTT	CASSFSPNTGELFF
.	.	16	TRBV19	TRBJ1-5	TGTGCCAGTAGTATAGAATGGTACAATAGCAATCAGCCCCAGCATTTT	CASSIEWYNSNQPQHF
TRBD1	few	13	TRBV27	TRBJ2-4	TGTGCCAGCAGTTCGCCAGGGGGAAGCATTCAGTACTTC	CASSSPGGSIQYF
TRBD2	.	16	TRBV4-2	TRBJ2-1	TGTGCCAGCAGCCAAGAGGGCGGGGGGGTCTTTAATGAGCAGTTCTTC	CASSQEGGGVFNEQFF
.	.	12	TRBV28	TRBJ2-7	TGTGCCAGCAGTTTAAAGAGCTACGAGCAGTACTTC	CASSLKSYEQYF
TRBD1	.	15	TRBV7-7	TRBJ2-5	TGTGCTAGCAGCCCCGGGACAGGGGAGTTGGGGACCCAGTACTTC	CASSPGTGELGTQYF
.	.	14	TRBV29-1	TRBJ2-1	TGCAGCGTTGCACCCCAGCGCTCCTACAATGAGCAGTTCTTC	CSVAPQRSYNEQFF